Given below is one T cell receptor beta chain in context. Its antigen is not identified. Profiling relied on immunoSEQ multiplex PCR, and the TCRdb table lists in-frame clones only, not all of them. The table lists under 40,000 clones, 85% to 90% of them singletons. The data belong to a study of T cell responses to AZD1222 COVID-19 vaccine. Study-wide points: Among spike-specific TCRs, nearly half reportedly target unmutated variant regions. Donors in the cohort were predominantly white British and more often female, and clonal diversity was possibly underestimated.

The CDR3 contains 14 residues. V lost 10 bases and J lost 3, with 18 bases in between. Germline CDR1 reads MNHEY; CDR2 reads SMNVEV (reference sequence). The sequenced sample was peripheral blood, obtained on day 0 of AZD1222 vaccination. This TCR was recovered from an adult in good health. The V and J genes are TRBV27 and TRBJ2-5, with D maybe TRBD2 (6 bases). CDR3 amino acids: CATRGAGWEETQYF. For the CDR3, the DNA is TGTGCCACCCGAGGGGCGGGGTGGGAAGAGACCCAGTACTTC.